A selection of T cell receptor beta chains follows, all from one sample in a study of post-analysis software for immune sequencing data. TCRdb called the PCR reads again in MiXCR, with one record for every CDR3 protein. The data contain fewer than 850,000 distinct CDR3 sequences, roughly 27% of them singletons. The sample consisted of blood. The receptor set was obtained from a girl aged 10 to 17 with multiple sclerosis. The conserved cysteine and the conserved F or W are not part of the CDR3 here. Size tells how often a clone was seen (once, few, many) or the class of an expanded clone, and some rows leave it out.

CDR3 protein	clone size	V gene
ASSQVGVRGKEQF	NA	TRBV4-1
ASSESARTNTGELF	few	TRBV10-2
ASSQVLGTSYEQY	few	TRBV3-1
ASGGLAGDYEQY	NA	TRBV2
ASSPYRGQTDTQY	NA	TRBV5-1
SAPHGVDLYTDTQY	NA	TRBV20-1
ASQRLTGPYEQY	few	TRBV28
SVSTARSGQY	few	TRBV29-1
SAAGTNGGEQF	NA	TRBV20-1
ASSQGGIDYGYT	few	TRBV3-1
ASSSGPQF	few	TRBV12-3/TRBV12-4
ASSLTGTSEYNEQF	few	TRBV7-9
SARGAGYEQY	many	TRBV20-1
ASSPDYSYNEQF	few	TRBV18
SARDRVTYNEQF	NA	TRBV20-1
ASSLALASQETQY	NA	TRBV7-9
SARENSGMGEQY	few	TRBV20-1
ASSQAEAGVGSNEQF	NA	TRBV3-1
ASGLVQSFTASSHNEQF	NA	TRBV12-5
ASSPDRANTGELF	NA	TRBV5-1